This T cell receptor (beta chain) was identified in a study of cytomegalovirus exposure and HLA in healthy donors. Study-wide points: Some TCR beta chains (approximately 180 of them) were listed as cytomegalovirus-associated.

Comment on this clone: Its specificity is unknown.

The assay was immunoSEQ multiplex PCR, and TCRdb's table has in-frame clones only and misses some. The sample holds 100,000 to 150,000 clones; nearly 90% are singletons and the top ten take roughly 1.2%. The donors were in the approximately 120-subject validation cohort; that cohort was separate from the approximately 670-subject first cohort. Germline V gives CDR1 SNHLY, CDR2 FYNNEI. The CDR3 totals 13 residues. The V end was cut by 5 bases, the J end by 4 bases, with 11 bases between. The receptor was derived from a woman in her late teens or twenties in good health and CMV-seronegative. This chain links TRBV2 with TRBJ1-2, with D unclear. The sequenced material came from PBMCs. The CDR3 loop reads CASSSAGSYGYTF. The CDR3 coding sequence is TGTGCCAGCAGTTCGGCGGGGAGCTATGGCTACACCTTC. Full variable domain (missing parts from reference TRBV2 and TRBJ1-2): EPEVTQTPSHQVTQMGQEVILRCVPISNHLYFYWYRQILGQKVEFLVSFYNNEISEKSEIFDDQFSVERPDGSNFTLKIRSTKLEDSAMYFCASSSAGSYGYTFGSGTRLTVV.